The 3 T cell receptor beta chains given below trace back to one sample, sequenced in a study of CD8+ T cells in alopecia areata. Extraction of RNA preceded its reverse transcription into cDNA, which served as the sequencing template. Assay used: immunoSEQ multiplex PCR; TCRdb lists only in-frame clones, some missing. The sample carries under 350,000 clones, 55% to 75% recorded once. Treatment denoted: oral pan-JAK inhibitor, 5-10 mg twice daily. The sample consisted of CD4+ T cells sorted from blood, taken at week 24, from a patient treated with tofacitinib. These receptors all come from a human donor with alopecia areata.

The chain recombines TRBV4-1 with TRBJ2-7, with D uncertain. The CDR3 sequence is 12 residues long. The V end lost 2 bases, the J end lost 6 bases, and 8 bases lay between the germline ends. CDR1 and CDR2 from the germline V gene are MGHRA and YSYEKL. The CDR3 protein is CASSQLDGEQYF. The CDR3 DNA follows: TGCGCCAGCAGCCAATTGGACGGCGAGCAGTACTTC.

The sample holds a few counts of this clone. V and J are TRBV4-1 and TRBJ2-6; D call uncertain. Looked up from germline, CDR1 is MGHRA and CDR2 is YSYEKL. The CDR3 extends over 16 amino acids. Trimming left V 3 bases short and J 0 bases short, with 9 bases between. CDR3 DNA: TGCGCCAGCAGCCAGCCTATCAACTCTGGGGCCAACGTCCTGACTTTC. Its protein product is CASSQPINSGANVLTF.

The V gene is TRBV25-1, the J gene TRBJ2-3, with D tentatively TRBD2 (5 bases). The CDR3 runs 15 residues. V lost 2 bases to trimming and J lost 6 bases, with 15 bases between them. Germline CDR1 reads MGHDK; CDR2 reads SYGVNS. CDR3: CASSEIGWEMDTQYF. The CDR3 nucleotides read TGTGCCAGCAGTGAAATAGGGTGGGAGATGGATACGCAGTATTTT.